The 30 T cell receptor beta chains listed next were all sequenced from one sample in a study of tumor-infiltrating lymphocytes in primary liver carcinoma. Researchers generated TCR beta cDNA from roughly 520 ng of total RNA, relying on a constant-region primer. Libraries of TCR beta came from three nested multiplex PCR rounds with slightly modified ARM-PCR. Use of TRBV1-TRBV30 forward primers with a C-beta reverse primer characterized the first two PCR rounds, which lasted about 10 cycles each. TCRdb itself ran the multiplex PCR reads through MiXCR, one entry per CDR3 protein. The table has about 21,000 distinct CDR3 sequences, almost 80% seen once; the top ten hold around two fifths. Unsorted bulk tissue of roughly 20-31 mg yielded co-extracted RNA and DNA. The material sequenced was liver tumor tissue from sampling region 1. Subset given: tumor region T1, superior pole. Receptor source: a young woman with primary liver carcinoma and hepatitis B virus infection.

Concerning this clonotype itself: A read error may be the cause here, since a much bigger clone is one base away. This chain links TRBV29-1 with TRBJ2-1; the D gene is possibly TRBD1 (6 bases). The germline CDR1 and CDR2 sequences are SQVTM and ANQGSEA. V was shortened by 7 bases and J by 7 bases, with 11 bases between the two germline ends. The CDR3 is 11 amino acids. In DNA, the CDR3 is TGCAGCGCGCCCAGGGGAAATGAGCAGTTCTTC. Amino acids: CSAPRGNEQFF.

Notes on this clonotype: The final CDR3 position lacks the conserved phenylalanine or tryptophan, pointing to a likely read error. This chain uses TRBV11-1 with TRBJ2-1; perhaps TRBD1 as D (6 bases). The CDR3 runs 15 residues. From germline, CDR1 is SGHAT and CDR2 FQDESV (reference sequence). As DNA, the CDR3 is TGTGCCGGCAGCCGGAGACAGGCCTCCTACAATGGGCAGTTCATC. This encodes CAGSRRQASYNGQFI.

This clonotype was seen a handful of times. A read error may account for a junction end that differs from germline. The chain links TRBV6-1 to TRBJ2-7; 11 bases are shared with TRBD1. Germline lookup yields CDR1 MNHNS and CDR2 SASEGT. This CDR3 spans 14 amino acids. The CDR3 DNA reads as TGTGCCAGTAGTGTCGGGACAGGGGGTTATGAGCAGTACTTC. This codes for CASSVGTGGYEQYF.

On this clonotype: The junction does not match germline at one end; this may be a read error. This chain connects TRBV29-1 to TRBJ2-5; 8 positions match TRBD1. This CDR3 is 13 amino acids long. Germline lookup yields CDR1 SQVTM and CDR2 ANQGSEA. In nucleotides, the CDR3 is TGCGGCGTCATCAGTTTGACAGGGGAGGCCCAGTACTTC. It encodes CGVISLTGEAQYF.

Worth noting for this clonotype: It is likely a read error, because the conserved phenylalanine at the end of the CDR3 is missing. CDR3 in DNA: TGTGCCAGCAGTGAAACCCTTCCCGGGGGCACCGCGAACATCGGGGAGCTGTTTTGT. Translation gives CASSETLPGGTANIGELFC. This chain links TRBV6-1 with TRBJ2-2; D is possibly TRBD1 or TRBD2 (6 bases each). Germline-derived CDR1 and CDR2 are MNHNS and SASEGT. This CDR3 contains 19 residues.

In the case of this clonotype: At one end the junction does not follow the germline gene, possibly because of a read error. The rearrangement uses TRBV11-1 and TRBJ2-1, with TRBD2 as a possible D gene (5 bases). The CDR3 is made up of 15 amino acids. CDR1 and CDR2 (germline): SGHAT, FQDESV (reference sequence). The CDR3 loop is CASSRRQASYNGQLF. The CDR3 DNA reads TGTGCCAGCAGCCGGAGGCAGGCCTCCTACAATGGGCAGCTCTTC.

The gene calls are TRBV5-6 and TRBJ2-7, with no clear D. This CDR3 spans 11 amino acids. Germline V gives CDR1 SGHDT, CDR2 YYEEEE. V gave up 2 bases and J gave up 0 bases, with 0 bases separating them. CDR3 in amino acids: CASSFSYEQYF. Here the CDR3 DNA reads TGTGCCAGCAGCTTCTCCTACGAGCAGTACTTC.

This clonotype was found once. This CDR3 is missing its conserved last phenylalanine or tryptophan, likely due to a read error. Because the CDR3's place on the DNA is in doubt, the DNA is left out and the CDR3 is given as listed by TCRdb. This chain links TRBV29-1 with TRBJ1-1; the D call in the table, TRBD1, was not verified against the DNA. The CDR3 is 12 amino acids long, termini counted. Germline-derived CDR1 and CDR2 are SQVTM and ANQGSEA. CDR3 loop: CSVETGSTEVFI.

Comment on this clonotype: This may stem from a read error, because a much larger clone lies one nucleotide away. The CDR3 DNA is TGTGTCAGCAGCCCCCCCCTTGTCGTGACCACTGAAGCTTTCTTT. Translation gives CVSSPPLVVTTEAFF. V usage is TRBV7-9 and J usage is TRBJ1-1; D ambiguous. The CDR3 spans 15 residues. The germline CDR1 and CDR2 sequences are SEHNR and FQNEAQ (reference sequence).

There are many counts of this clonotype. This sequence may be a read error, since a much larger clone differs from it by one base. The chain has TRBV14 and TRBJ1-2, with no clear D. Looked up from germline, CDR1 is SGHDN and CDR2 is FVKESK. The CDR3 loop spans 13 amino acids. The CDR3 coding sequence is TGTGCCAGCGGCCAAACTAGAAACTATGGCTACACCTTC. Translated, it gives CASGQTRNYGYTF.

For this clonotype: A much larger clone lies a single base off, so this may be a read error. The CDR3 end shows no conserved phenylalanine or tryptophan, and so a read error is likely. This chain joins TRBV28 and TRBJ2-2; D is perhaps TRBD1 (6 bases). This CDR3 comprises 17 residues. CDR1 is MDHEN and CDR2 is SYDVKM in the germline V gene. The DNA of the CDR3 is TGTGCCGGCAGTTTACCCGACAGGTTGGGGAACACCGGGGAGCTGTTTGTT. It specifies CAGSLPDRLGNTGELFV.

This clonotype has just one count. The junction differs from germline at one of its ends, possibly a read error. CDR3 amino acids: CVSSPLGAEETQYF. CDR3 DNA: TGTGTCAGCAGCCCCCTAGGGGCAGAAGAGACCCAGTACTTC. The chain recombines TRBV28 with TRBJ2-5; D is perhaps TRBD1 (5 bases). Germline V lookup: CDR1 MDHEN, CDR2 SYDVKM. CDR3 size: 14 residues.

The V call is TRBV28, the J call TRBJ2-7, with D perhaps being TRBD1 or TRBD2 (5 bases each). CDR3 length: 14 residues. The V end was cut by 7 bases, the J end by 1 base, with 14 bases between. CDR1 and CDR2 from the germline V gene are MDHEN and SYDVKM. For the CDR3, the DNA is TGTGCCAGCATGGAGGCAGGGATTTCCTACGAGCAGTACTTC. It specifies CASMEAGISYEQYF.

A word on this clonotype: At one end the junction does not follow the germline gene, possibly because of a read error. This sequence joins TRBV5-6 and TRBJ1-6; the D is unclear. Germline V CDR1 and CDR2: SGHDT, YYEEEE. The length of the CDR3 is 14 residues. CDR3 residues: CASSLVTLGSPLHF. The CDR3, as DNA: TGTGCTAGCAGCCTGGTAACACTGGGATCACCCCTCCACTTT.

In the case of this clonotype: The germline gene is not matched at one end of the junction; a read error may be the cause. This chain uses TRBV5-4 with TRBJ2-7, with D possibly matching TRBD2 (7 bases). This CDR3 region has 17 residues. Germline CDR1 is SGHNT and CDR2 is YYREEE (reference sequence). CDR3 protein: CASNYEGDPIWGGELYF. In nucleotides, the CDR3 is TGTGCCAGCAACTATGAGGGGGACCCCATTTGGGGGGGCGAGCTGTACTTC.

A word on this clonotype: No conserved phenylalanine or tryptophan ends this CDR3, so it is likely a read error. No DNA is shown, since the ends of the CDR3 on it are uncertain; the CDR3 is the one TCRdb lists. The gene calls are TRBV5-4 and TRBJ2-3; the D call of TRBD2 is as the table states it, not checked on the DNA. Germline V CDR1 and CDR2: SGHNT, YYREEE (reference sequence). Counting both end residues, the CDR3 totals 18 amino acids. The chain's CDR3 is CASSNPAASGSRTDTQFL.

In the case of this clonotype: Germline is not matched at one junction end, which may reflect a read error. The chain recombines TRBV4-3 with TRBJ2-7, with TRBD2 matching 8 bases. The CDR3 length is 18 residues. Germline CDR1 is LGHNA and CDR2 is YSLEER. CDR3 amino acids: CASSQAVAGGHISYEQYF. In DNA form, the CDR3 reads TGCGCCAGCAGTCAAGCTGTGGCGGGGGGTCACATTAGTTACGAGCAGTACTTC.

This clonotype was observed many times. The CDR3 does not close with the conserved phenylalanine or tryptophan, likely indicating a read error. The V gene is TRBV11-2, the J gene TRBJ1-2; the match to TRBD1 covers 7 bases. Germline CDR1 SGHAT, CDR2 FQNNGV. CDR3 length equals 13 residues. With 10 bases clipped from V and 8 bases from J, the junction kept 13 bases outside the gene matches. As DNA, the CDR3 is TGTGCCAACACTCAGGGGGGGGGTGGGGGCTACACCCTC. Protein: CANTQGGGGGYTL.

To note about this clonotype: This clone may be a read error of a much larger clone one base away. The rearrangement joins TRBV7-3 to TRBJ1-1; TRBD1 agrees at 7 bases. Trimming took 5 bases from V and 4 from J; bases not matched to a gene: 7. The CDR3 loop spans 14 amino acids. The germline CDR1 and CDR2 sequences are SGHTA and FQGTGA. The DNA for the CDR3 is TGTGCCAGCAGCCAGGGGGGCAGTATCACTGAAGCTTTCTTT. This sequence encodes CASSQGGSITEAFF.

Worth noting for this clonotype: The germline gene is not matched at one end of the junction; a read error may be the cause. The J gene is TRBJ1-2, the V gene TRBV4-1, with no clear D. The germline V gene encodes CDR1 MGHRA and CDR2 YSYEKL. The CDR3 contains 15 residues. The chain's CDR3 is CASNQDTSVPGGYTF. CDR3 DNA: TGCGCCAGCAACCAAGATACTTCGGTGCCGGGTGGCTACACCTTC.

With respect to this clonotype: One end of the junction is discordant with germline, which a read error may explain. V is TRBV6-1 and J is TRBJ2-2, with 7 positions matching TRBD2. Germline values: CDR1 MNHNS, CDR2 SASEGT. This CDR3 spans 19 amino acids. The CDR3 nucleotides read TGTGCCAGCAGTGAAACCCTTCGCGGGAGCGCCGCGAACACCGGGGAGCTATTTTTT. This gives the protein CASSETLRGSAANTGELFF.

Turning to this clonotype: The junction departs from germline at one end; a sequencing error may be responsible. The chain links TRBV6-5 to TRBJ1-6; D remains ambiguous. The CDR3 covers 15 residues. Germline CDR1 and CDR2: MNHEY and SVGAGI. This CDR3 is CASRERSSPLSLLHF. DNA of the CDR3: TGTGCCAGCAGGGAACGGAGTTCCCCCCTTTCACTCCTCCACTTT.

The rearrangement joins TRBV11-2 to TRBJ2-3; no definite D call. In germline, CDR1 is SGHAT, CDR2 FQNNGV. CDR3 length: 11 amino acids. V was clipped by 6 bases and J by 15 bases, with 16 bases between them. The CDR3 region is CASRHTDTQYF. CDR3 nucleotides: TGTGCCAGCAGACACACAGATACACAATATTTT.

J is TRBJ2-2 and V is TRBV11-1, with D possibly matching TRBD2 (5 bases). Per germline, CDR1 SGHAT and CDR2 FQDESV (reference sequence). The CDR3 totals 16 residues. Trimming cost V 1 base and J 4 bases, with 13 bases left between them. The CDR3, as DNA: TGTGCCAGCAGCTTAGTGGGGAGTGCGAGCACCGGGGAGCTGTTTTTT. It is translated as CASSLVGSASTGELFF.

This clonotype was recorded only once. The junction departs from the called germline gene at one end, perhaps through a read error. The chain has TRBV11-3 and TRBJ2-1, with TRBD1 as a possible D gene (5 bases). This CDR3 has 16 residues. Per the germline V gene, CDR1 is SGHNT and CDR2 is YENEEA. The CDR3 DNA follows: TGTGCCAGCAGTTCAACAGGAGACGGCTTCTTGGATGAGCAGTCCTTC. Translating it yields CASSSTGDGFLDEQSF. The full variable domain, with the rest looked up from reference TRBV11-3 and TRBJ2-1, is EAGVVQSPRYKIIEKKQPVAFWCNPISGHNTLYWYLQNLGQGPELLIRYENEEAVDDSQLPKDRFSAERLKGVDSTLKIQPAELGDSAVYLCASSSTGDGFLDEQSFGPGTRLTVL.

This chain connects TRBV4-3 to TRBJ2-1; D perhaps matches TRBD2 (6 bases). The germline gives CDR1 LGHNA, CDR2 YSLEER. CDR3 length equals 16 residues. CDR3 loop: CVCSQNVTGARDEQFF. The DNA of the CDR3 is TGCGTCTGCAGCCAAAACGTAACGGGAGCCAGAGATGAGCAGTTCTTC.

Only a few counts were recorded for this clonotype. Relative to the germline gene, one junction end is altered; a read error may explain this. CDR3 sequence (DNA): TGTGCCAACAGTCTGAGTGGGAGCGGGGAGCTGTTTTTT. Protein: CANSLSGSGELFF. V usage is TRBV28 and J usage is TRBJ2-2, with D maybe TRBD2 (5 bases). From germline, CDR1 is MDHEN and CDR2 SYDVKM. This CDR3 contains 13 residues.

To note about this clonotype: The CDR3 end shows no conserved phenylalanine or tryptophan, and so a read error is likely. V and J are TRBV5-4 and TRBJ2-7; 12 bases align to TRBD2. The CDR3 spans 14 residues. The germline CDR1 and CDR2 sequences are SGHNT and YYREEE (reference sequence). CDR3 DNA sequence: TGTGCTAGCAGCCCTAGCGGGAGGGATGGTGAGCAGTACTCC. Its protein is CASSPSGRDGEQYS.

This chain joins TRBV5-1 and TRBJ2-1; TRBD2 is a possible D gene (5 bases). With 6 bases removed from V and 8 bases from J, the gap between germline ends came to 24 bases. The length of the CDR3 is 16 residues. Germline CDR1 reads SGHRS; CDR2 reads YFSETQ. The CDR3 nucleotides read TGCGCCAGCACCCAGTCCCCAGACTATTCCTGCGATGAGCAGTTCTTC. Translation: CASTQSPDYSCDEQFF.

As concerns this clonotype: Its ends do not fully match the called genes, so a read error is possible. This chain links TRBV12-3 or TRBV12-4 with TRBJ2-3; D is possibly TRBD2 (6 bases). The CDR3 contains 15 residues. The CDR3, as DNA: TGTGCTAGCGGTTTTCCCCCTCCTAGCACAGATTCGCAGTATTTT. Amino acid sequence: CASGFPPPSTDSQYF.